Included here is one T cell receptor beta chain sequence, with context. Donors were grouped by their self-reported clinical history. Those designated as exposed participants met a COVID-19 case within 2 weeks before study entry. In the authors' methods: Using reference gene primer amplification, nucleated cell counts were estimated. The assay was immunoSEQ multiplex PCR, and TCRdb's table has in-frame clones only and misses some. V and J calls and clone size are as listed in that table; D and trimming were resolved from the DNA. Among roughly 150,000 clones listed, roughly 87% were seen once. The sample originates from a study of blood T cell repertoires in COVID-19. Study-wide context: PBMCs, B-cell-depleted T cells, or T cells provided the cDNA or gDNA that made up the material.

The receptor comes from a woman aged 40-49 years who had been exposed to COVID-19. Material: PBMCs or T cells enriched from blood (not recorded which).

This chain's CDR3 is CASSRGQGFNQPQHF. CDR3 coding DNA: TGCGCCAGCAGCCGGGGACAGGGTTTCAATCAGCCCCAGCATTTT. This chain connects TRBV5-1 to TRBJ1-5, with 9 bases aligning to TRBD1. Unmatched junction bases numbered 5, after V lost 4 bases and J lost 3 bases. In germline, CDR1 is SGHRS, CDR2 YFSETQ. This CDR3 has 15 residues.